This is a list of T cell receptor beta chains from one sample in a study of shared clonotypes between healthy human individuals. Produced via immunoSEQ multiplex PCR; TCRdb's table is partial and in-frame only. The repertoire holds about 600,000 clones, with 95% to 98% as singletons. The sequenced material came from naive CD4+ T cells sorted from blood. Receptor source: a woman in her 30s in good health. Each CDR3 is given with its conserved first and last residue. Each record gives: J gene, clone size, V gene, D gene, CDR3 DNA, CDR3 protein. D genes are given only for firm matches. A row's size may be missing; if present it is once, few, many or a size class.

TRBJ1-5	-	TRBV18	-	TGTGCCAGCTCAAGTGCCGATCAGCCCCAGCATTTT	CASSSADQPQHF
TRBJ2-2	-	TRBV5-1	-	TGCGCCAGCAGCCCCGGGGCTGGGGAGCTGTTTTTT	CASSPGAGELFF
TRBJ2-7	-	TRBV5-1	-	TGCGCCAGCAGCTCACGGGAATCCTCGGATGGTCCCTTCTCCTACGAGCAGTACTTC	CASSSRESSDGPFSYEQYF
TRBJ2-3	-	TRBV28	-	TGTGCCAGCAGTTTGGGTACCCAGGGCACAGATACGCAGTATTTT	CASSLGTQGTDTQYF
TRBJ1-2	-	TRBV5-1	-	TGCGCCAGCAGCTTGGGACGGGAGGAAGGCTACACCTTC	CASSLGREEGYTF
TRBJ1-2	-	TRBV27	TRBD1	TGTGCCAGCAGACAGACAGGGGGCAGGGGGGGTGGCTATGGCTACACCTTC	CASRQTGGRGGGYGYTF
TRBJ2-7	-	TRBV6-6	-	TGTGCCAGCAGCCCCCGGGCGGGCCCAGCCTACGAGCAGTACTTC	CASSPRAGPAYEQYF
TRBJ1-5	-	TRBV6-4	TRBD1	TGTGCCAGCAGTGACCGCGACAGGGGATGGCAGCCCCAGCATTTT	CASSDRDRGWQPQHF
TRBJ2-4	-	TRBV7-9	-	TGTGCCAGCAGCTTGGTGGAGTTAGGGGCCAAAAACATTCAGTACTTC	CASSLVELGAKNIQYF
TRBJ2-6	-	TRBV19	TRBD1	TGTGCCAGTAGGATAAGGACAGGGCGGGTCTCTGGGGCCAACGTCCTGACTTTC	CASRIRTGRVSGANVLTF
TRBJ2-7	-	TRBV4-1	-	TGCGCCAGCAGCCAAGATCCTGGCGGGAACTCCTACGAGCAGTACTTC	CASSQDPGGNSYEQYF
TRBJ2-2	-	TRBV11-2	-	TGTGCCAGCAGCTCACGGATGGCCACCGGGGAGCTGTTTTTT	CASSSRMATGELFF
TRBJ1-5	once	TRBV6-1	-	TGTGCCAGCAGTGAAGGTTTGGGAGTCAATCAGCCCCAGCATTTT	CASSEGLGVNQPQHF
TRBJ2-3	-	TRBV6-1	-	TGTGCCAGCAGTGCCAGGGTCTCTTTCACAGATACGCAGTATTTT	CASSARVSFTDTQYF
TRBJ2-2	-	TRBV5-6	-	TGTGCCAGCAGCTTCCGATGGTCTCAGCACACCGGGGAGCTGTTTTTT	CASSFRWSQHTGELFF
TRBJ2-7	-	TRBV6-5	-	TGTGCCAGCAGTTACTCTTCTAGTATCTACGAGCAGTACTTC	CASSYSSSIYEQYF
TRBJ2-5	-	TRBV9	-	TGTGCCAGCAGCGCCCGGGACGGCGGACAAGAGACCCAGTACTTC	CASSARDGGQETQYF
TRBJ2-7	-	TRBV5-6	-	TGTGCCAGCAGCTGGGACGGCTACGAGCAGTACTTC	CASSWDGYEQYF
TRBJ2-7	-	TRBV28	TRBD2	TGTGCCAGCAGTCTAGCTAGCGGGAGGGCGGCCACGGGGCAGTACTTC	CASSLASGRAATGQYF
TRBJ1-1	few	TRBV30	TRBD1	TGTGCCTGGGAGGGCGACAGGGCTGAAGCTTTCTTT	CAWEGDRAEAFF
TRBJ2-1	-	TRBV7-9	-	TGTGCCAGCAGCTTAGACGGGGGATCCTACAATGAGCAGTTCTTC	CASSLDGGSYNEQFF
TRBJ2-1	-	TRBV21-1	-	TGTGCCAGCAGCAAAGCGAGTTCCTACAATGAGCAGTTCTTC	CASSKASSYNEQFF